This is a list of T cell receptor beta chains from one sample in a study of shared T cell receptors in the human thymus. Some clones are missing from TCRdb's copy, which holds only in-frame ones; the method was immunoSEQ multiplex PCR. The table records about 730,000 clones, over 75% of them present only once. The same data also went into a second study, on human thymus T cells.

The sequenced sample was thymocytes. These receptors originate from a girl under three years old with a congenital heart defect. CDR3s include the opening cysteine and the closing phenylalanine or tryptophan. D genes are given only for firm matches. Expanded clones get a size class; other rows say once, few or many, or leave the size out.

j_call v_call d_call clone_size cdr3_nt cdr3_aa
TRBJ1-3 TRBV28 NA NA TGTGCCAGCAGTTTTGATTCGCGGATCCATTTACAGGGCTCTGGAAACACCATATATTTT CASSFDSRIHLQGSGNTIYF
TRBJ1-4 TRBV23-1 NA NA TGCGCCAGCAGTCATTCCGACCGGGTCCTTTTAAATGAAAAACTGTTTTTT CASSHSDRVLLNEKLFF
TRBJ1-1 TRBV19 NA NA TGTGCCAGTAGTATAGCTAGTGAGTCTGAAGCTTTCTTT CASSIASESEAFF
TRBJ2-3 TRBV6-5 NA few NA CASSALRFGNTQYF
TRBJ1-1 TRBV7-8 TRBD1 NA TGTGCCAGCAGCCCAAGACACAGGGGGGGAATAAACACTGAAGCTTTCTTT CASSPRHRGGINTEAFF
TRBJ1-2 TRBV19 TRBD1 NA TGTGCCAGTAGTATGGGTCTCGGGACAGGCTACTATGGCTACACCTTC CASSMGLGTGYYGYTF
TRBJ1-1 TRBV7-2 TRBD1 NA TGTGCCAGCAGCTTAACTAGGACAGGGAAAGCTTTCTTT CASSLTRTGKAFF
TRBJ1-2 TRBV28 NA NA TGTGCCAGCAGCCCCGTCGGCGGATTCTATGGCTACACCTTC CASSPVGGFYGYTF
TRBJ1-2 TRBV29-1 TRBD1 NA TGCAGCGTTATACGAACAGGGGATCTAGAAGGCTACACCTTC CSVIRTGDLEGYTF
TRBJ1-5 TRBV2 NA NA TGTGCCAGCAGTGAACCGGACTACCCTCATCAGCCCCAGCATTTT CASSEPDYPHQPQHF
TRBJ1-1 TRBV18 TRBD1 NA TGTGCCAGCTCACCGAAGAAAGGGGACAGGCGTGTTCCTGAAGCTTTCTTT CASSPKKGDRRVPEAFF
TRBJ1-4 TRBV5-5 TRBD1 NA TGTGCCAGCAGATTTAGGGACAGGGAAAGAGAAAAACTGTTTTTT CASRFRDREREKLFF